This T cell receptor beta chain was observed in a study of blood T cell repertoires in COVID-19. Across the whole study: The origin of the acute and convalescent COVID-19 samples was the United States, Italy and Spain.

Patients of the Seattle cohort, enrolled during active infection, were followed longitudinally. Produced via immunoSEQ multiplex PCR; TCRdb's table is partial and in-frame only. In the table there are some 290,000 clones, approximately 89% of which are singletons. The sequencing input was peripheral blood. This sequence originates from a woman aged 25 to 39 with COVID-19, enrolled during active disease.

Here the CDR3 DNA reads TGCGCCAGCAGTCCGTCCGGTCGGGGTGGGTCTTTTTGCACTGAAGCTTTCTTT. Translated: CASSPSGRGGSFCTEAFF. V is TRBV23-1 and J is TRBJ1-1; no definite D call. TRBV23-1 is filed as an ORF, its function uncertain. Trimming took off 4 bases at V and 4 bases at J, with 25 bases between the two ends. CDR3 length: 18 amino acids.